A selection of T cell receptor beta chains follows, all from one sample in a study of identical twins. TCRdb re-analysed the 5' RACE reads in MiXCR, keeping a single row per CDR3 protein. This table holds about 200,000 distinct CDR3 sequences, roughly 7.1% found once. These data were likewise used in another study, on T cells expressing NK-cell markers.

The specimen was CD8+ T cells sorted from blood. These receptor sequences come from a woman under 30 in good health. Both conserved end residues are part of each CDR3. Each record gives: V gene, J gene, D gene, clone size, CDR3 DNA, CDR3 protein. A D gene is named only where the DNA matches it firmly. Some rows mark clone size as missing; the rest say once, few, many or name a class of expanded clone.

TRBV19	TRBJ2-6	.	few	TGTGCCAGTAGTATAGACCGATACGTCCTGACTTTC	CASSIDRYVLTF
TRBV6-5	TRBJ2-5	.	many	TGTGCCAGCAGTCTCGGAAGGGACCAGTACTTC	CASSLGRDQYF
TRBV7-9	TRBJ2-1	.	.	TGTGCCAGCAGCCACTCTGAGAGGGAGCAGTTCTTC	CASSHSEREQFF
TRBV27	TRBJ2-7	.	many	TGTGCCAGCAGTTCCCCCACCTACGAGCAGTACTTC	CASSSPTYEQYF
TRBV19	TRBJ1-5	.	.	TGTGCCAGTAGTATCTTCGGAGTCGATCAGCCCCAGCATTTT	CASSIFGVDQPQHF
TRBV11-2	TRBJ2-2	.	few	TGTGCCAGCAGCTCTACACCCGGGGAGCTGTTTTTT	CASSSTPGELFF
TRBV7-9	TRBJ1-1	.	few	TGTGCCAGCAGCTACGGACAGCTCTCTGAAGCTTTCTTT	CASSYGQLSEAFF
TRBV27	TRBJ1-1	.	many	TGTGCCAGCAGTTCGGGTGTTGAAGCTTTCTTT	CASSSGVEAFF
TRBV20-1	TRBJ2-7	TRBD2	.	TGCAGTGCCCCGGGACTAGCGGGGGCCTACGAGCAGTACTTC	CSAPGLAGAYEQYF
TRBV20-1	TRBJ2-7	.	.	TGCAGTGCTCGTAGGTCGAACTACGAGCAGTACTTC	CSARRSNYEQYF
TRBV12-3/TRBV12-4	TRBJ2-1	.	many	TGTGCCAGCAGTTTAGCGGATGGCGATGAGCAGTTCTTC	CASSLADGDEQFF
TRBV7-9	TRBJ2-1	.	.	TGTGCCAGCAGCCCGACCGGGGCTCAGCAGTTCTTC	CASSPTGAQQFF
TRBV4-1	TRBJ2-1	.	few	TGCGCCAGCAGCCAAGATCGGGGGACTTTACCCTCCCAGGGCGATGAGCAGTTCTTC	CASSQDRGTLPSQGDEQFF
TRBV20-1	TRBJ2-7	.	few	TGCAGTGCTCGAGGGGACACCTCCTACGAGCAGTACTTC	CSARGDTSYEQYF
TRBV10-1	TRBJ1-1	.	.	TGCGCCAGCAGTGAGGACAGTGAATTGTTCACTGAAGCTTTCTTT	CASSEDSELFTEAFF
TRBV6-2/TRBV6-3	TRBJ1-2	.	.	TGTGCCAGCCTTGAGGAGGGCTATGGCTACACCTTC	CASLEEGYGYTF
TRBV20-1	TRBJ2-7	.	few	TGCAGTGGGAGAGGGACATTTTACTACGAGCAGTACTTC	CSGRGTFYYEQYF
TRBV7-8	TRBJ1-4	.	few	TGTGCCAGCAGCTTAATGTGGTTGACTAATGAAAAACTGTTTTTT	CASSLMWLTNEKLFF
TRBV7-9	TRBJ2-3	TRBD2	.	TGTGCCAGCAGCCCTCTCATGACTAGCGAGCCAGATACGCAGTATTTT	CASSPLMTSEPDTQYF
TRBV6-2/TRBV6-3	TRBJ2-7	.	few	TGTGCCAGCAGTTACACCATACAGCGATACGAGCAGTACTTC	CASSYTIQRYEQYF
TRBV6-1	TRBJ2-1	TRBD1	few	TGTGCCAGCAGGCAACAGGGGCCCTACAATGAGCAGTTCTTC	CASRQQGPYNEQFF
TRBV10-3	TRBJ2-1	.	.	TGTGCCATCAGTGACCTAGTAGGTGAGCAGTTCTTC	CAISDLVGEQFF
TRBV5-1	TRBJ1-1	TRBD1	few	TGCGCCAGCAGCCCTACAGGGGTTGAAGCTTTCTTT	CASSPTGVEAFF
TRBV6-1	TRBJ2-7	TRBD1	.	TGTGCCATCATAGACAGGGGGCACGAGCAGTACTTC	CAIIDRGHEQYF
TRBV12-3/TRBV12-4	TRBJ2-2	TRBD2	few	TGTGCCAGCGGGTCGACATGGGGGGGAGCCACCGGGGAGCTGTTTTTT	CASGSTWGGATGELFF
TRBV7-9	TRBJ2-7	TRBD2	many	TGTGCCAGCACCCCTAGTAGCGGGAGGCACGAGCAGTACTTC	CASTPSSGRHEQYF
TRBV14	TRBJ2-1	TRBD1	few	TGTGCCAGCAGCCGCTGGACAGGGGGAGAGCAGTTCTTC	CASSRWTGGEQFF
TRBV10-3	TRBJ1-1	.	many	TGTGCCATCAGTGTCCGGGACACTGAACCTAACACTGAAGCTTTCTTT	CAISVRDTEPNTEAFF
TRBV20-1	TRBJ2-7	TRBD2	few	TGCAGTGCTAGAGAGGAGGGAGGGTACGAGCAGTACTTC	CSAREEGGYEQYF
TRBV6-1	TRBJ2-3	TRBD2	.	TGTGCCAGCAGGGAATCTAGCGGGCGTTTACAAGATACGCAGTATTTT	CASRESSGRLQDTQYF
TRBV4-1	TRBJ2-2	.	.	TGCGCCAGCAGCTCCGAGTGGGCAGGGGTCACCGGGGAGCTGTTTTTT	CASSSEWAGVTGELFF
TRBV18	TRBJ2-1	TRBD2	few	TGTGCCAGCTCACCATACGGCGGGGGGTACTCCTACAATGAGCAGTTCTTC	CASSPYGGGYSYNEQFF
TRBV7-9	TRBJ1-5	.	few	TGTGCCAGCAGCTTAGGGGGTCAAAATCAGCCCCAGCATTTT	CASSLGGQNQPQHF
TRBV25-1	TRBJ2-7	.	many	TGTGCCAGCAGGAGGGGAACATACGAGCAGTACTTC	CASRRGTYEQYF
TRBV5-5	TRBJ2-7	.	.	TGTGCCAGCCTCGGGAGCGGGTACGAGCAGTACTTC	CASLGSGYEQYF
TRBV4-3	TRBJ2-3	TRBD1	.	TGCGCCAGCAGCCCCAGGGGGAGCGTTTCAGATACGCAGTATTTT	CASSPRGSVSDTQYF
TRBV6-1	TRBJ1-1	TRBD1	many	TGTGCCAGCAGTAAACAGGGGATTCTCACTGAAGCTTTCTTT	CASSKQGILTEAFF
TRBV9	TRBJ2-1	TRBD2	few	TGTGCCAGCAGCGCTAGCGGGGGAGCTATCTACAATGAGCAGTTCTTC	CASSASGGAIYNEQFF